This T cell receptor (beta chain) was profiled in a study of OX40 agonist ivuxolimab in advanced cancers. Study findings and constraints: In a subset of nonresponders, normalized T-cell clonal expansion was also low.

The data were produced by immunoSEQ multiplex PCR, yet TCRdb's version contains in-frame clones alone and is incomplete. Of 40,000 or so clones listed, around 90% are singletons. Note on this clone: Its antigen is as yet unknown.

Here the sequenced sample was CD4+ or CD8+ T cells sorted from blood, taken in a trial of the OX40 agonist ivuxolimab. This sequence was found in an adult with an advanced solid tumor such as melanoma, head and neck, liver or kidney cancer.

CDR3 region: CARSLFSILRTPNTGELFF. As DNA, the CDR3 is TGTGCCAGAAGCTTGTTTTCTATCCTACGGACACCGAACACCGGGGAGCTGTTTTTT. The chain combines TRBV5-3 with TRBJ2-2, with TRBD1 as a possible D gene (5 bases). TRBV5-3 is an open reading frame, and its role is uncertain. This CDR3 region has 19 residues. V dropped 1 base and J dropped 0 bases, with 19 bases sitting between them.